This is a list of T cell receptor beta chains from one sample in a study of T-cell reconstitution after alpha-beta-depleted transplantation in children. TCRdb re-called the PCR reads with MiXCR, one entry per CDR3 protein. The sample holds some 240,000 distinct CDR3 sequences, 12% seen once. The sequencing used PBMCs from the stem cell graft donor, collected from the stem cell graft. The receptors were sampled from a human donor who donated a stem cell graft to a child with acute lymphoblastic leukemia. The conserved cysteine and the conserved F or W are not part of the CDR3 here.

TRBV14	TRBJ2-7	ASSRGPGREQY
TRBV24-1	TRBJ2-1	ATSDSFYAGTGNGEQF
TRBV7-9	TRBJ2-1	AVDRPVGDNEQF
TRBV20-1	TRBJ1-6	SARVMDRGNSPLH
TRBV7-2	TRBJ2-7	ASSLARVAGAPTYEQY
TRBV19	TRBJ1-2	ASSIYRDRKNYGYT
TRBV27	TRBJ2-7	ASSLTGSAYEQY
TRBV4-2	TRBJ1-1	ASSQLGRQNTEAF
TRBV7-9	TRBJ2-5	ASSPRQGETQY
TRBV7-2	TRBJ1-5	ASRTRGQGHLAPCQPQH
TRBV11-2	TRBJ2-3	ASSRGLAGGILSTDTQY
TRBV5-6	TRBJ2-1	ASSFLDQNEQF
TRBV12-3/TRBV12-4	TRBJ2-7	ASSFQDRSYEQY
TRBV18	TRBJ2-3	ASSPILTSGSTDTQY
TRBV20-1	TRBJ1-1	SARGGTEAF
TRBV11-3	TRBJ2-1	ASSFTSNSYNEQF
TRBV12-3/TRBV12-4	TRBJ1-2	ASGRGQGYT
TRBV6-5	TRBJ2-7	ASSFTGSPYEQY
TRBV12-3/TRBV12-4	TRBJ1-1	ASRSNTEAF
TRBV5-4	TRBJ2-7	ASSFWGHSYEQY
TRBV29-1	TRBJ2-3	SADSLPGTATDTQY
TRBV12-3/TRBV12-4	TRBJ1-2	ASSRGQEGYT
TRBV7-2	TRBJ2-1	ASSSDRGEQF
TRBV29-1	TRBJ2-3	SAGTPQY
TRBV29-1	TRBJ2-5	SVEDQETQY
TRBV15	TRBJ2-1	ATSRVASSGGFAYNEQF
TRBV9	TRBJ2-3	ASSVEGSPGDTQY
TRBV20-1	TRBJ1-2	SARERQGKVNYGYT
TRBV7-9	TRBJ1-1	PSSSQGRTEAF
TRBV5-1	TRBJ2-2	ASSLRGAGGGANTGELF
TRBV12-3/TRBV12-4	TRBJ1-2	ASSDRGYGYT
TRBV27	TRBJ1-1	ASRRTGKLTEAF
TRBV7-3	TRBJ2-5	ASSLTGGTSGTNKETQY
TRBV5-1	TRBJ2-3	ASSARLAGGGDTQY
TRBV20-1	TRBJ2-1	SAADIGGTDNEQF
TRBV20-1	TRBJ2-6	SARGGAPGANVLT
TRBV14	TRBJ2-7	ASSLGLAGGLSYEQY
TRBV7-3	TRBJ1-1	ASSLTSRDAAF
TRBV5-6	TRBJ2-1	ASSRLAGKYNEQF
TRBV6-2/TRBV6-3	TRBJ1-5	ASRDSPQPQH
TRBV20-1	TRBJ2-5	SAITGTGGETQY
TRBV5-5	TRBJ1-2	ASSLDRGKNGYT
TRBV20-1	TRBJ2-7	SARYRGDYEQY
TRBV6-2/TRBV6-3	TRBJ1-5	ASSYGGDHQPQH
TRBV29-1	TRBJ2-7	SARGDRGNEQY
TRBV12-3/TRBV12-4	TRBJ1-1	ASRHTGLPEGAF
TRBV3-1	TRBJ2-5	ASSFGTSGNVETQY
TRBV9	TRBJ2-3	ASSVGPRITDTQY
TRBV4-3	TRBJ2-7	ASSQDTDYEQY
TRBV25-1	TRBJ2-7	ASSEFESVAAYEQY
TRBV28	TRBJ1-1	ASSLGDGALTDEAF
TRBV4-1	TRBJ2-7	ASTRKENYEQY
TRBV7-8	TRBJ2-1	ASSAGTSGRAGNEQF
TRBV18	TRBJ2-2	ASSPQQTLGGELF
TRBV9	TRBJ1-3	ASSVTDAGNTIY
TRBV27	TRBJ2-2	ASGPSGRTGELF